Listed below are T cell receptor beta chains from one sample, sequenced in a study of shared clonotypes between healthy human individuals. Here immunoSEQ multiplex PCR was the method, and the copy in TCRdb shows in-frame clones only, minus some. This table has approximately 2.4 million clones, about 94% appearing once. Sequencing was carried out using naive CD4+ T cells sorted from blood. These receptors were taken from a man between 18 and 29 years old in good health. Both conserved end residues are part of each CDR3. A D gene is named only where the DNA matches it firmly. Size is stated for part of the rows, as once, few or many counts, or as a class when the clone is expanded.

clone_size j_call d_call v_call cdr3_nt cdr3_aa
NA TRBJ2-1 NA TRBV10-3 TGTGCCATCAGTGTGGATAGCGGAGTTTACAATGAGCAGTTCTTC CAISVDSGVYNEQFF
NA TRBJ2-7 NA TRBV6-6 TGTGCCAGCAGCCGGGACTTCTCCTCCGAGCAGTACTTC CASSRDFSSEQYF
NA TRBJ2-3 NA TRBV28 TGTGCCAGCAGTTTCGTTTTCCGGGATACGCAGTATTTT CASSFVFRDTQYF
NA TRBJ2-5 TRBD1 TRBV6-1 TGTGCCAGCAGTGAAGGCAGGGGGAGCAAAGAGACCCAGTACTTC CASSEGRGSKETQYF
NA TRBJ2-2 NA TRBV30 TGTGCCTGGAGCGGGGGTCCCTATGGGGAGCTGTTTTTT CAWSGGPYGELFF
NA TRBJ2-1 TRBD2 TRBV7-2 TGTGCCAGCAGCCCCTCTTCCGGGAGGAATGAGCAGTTCTTC CASSPSSGRNEQFF
NA TRBJ2-1 NA TRBV5-1 TGCGCCAGCAGCTTGGTTCGGGGGGCGGGCTCCTACAATGAGCAGTTCTTC CASSLVRGAGSYNEQFF
NA TRBJ2-3 NA TRBV6-5 TGTGCCAGCATCTCGCGGCGCACAGATACGCAGTATTTT CASISRRTDTQYF
NA TRBJ2-1 TRBD2 TRBV30 TGTGCCTCGAAAGGACTAGCGGGGGGGCGAAAGAACAATGAGCAGTTCTTC CASKGLAGGRKNNEQFF
NA TRBJ1-6 TRBD1 TRBV27 TGTGCCAGCAGTTTGGACAGGGGGAACTCACCCCTCCACTTT CASSLDRGNSPLHF
NA TRBJ2-4 TRBD2 TRBV28 TGTGCCAGCAGTCGGAGTTTAACCGGGGGGGCTAAGACCAAAAACATTCAGTACTTC CASSRSLTGGAKTKNIQYF
NA TRBJ1-1 NA TRBV30 TGTGCCTGGACTAAGGGGGGCTTGAACACTGAAGCTTTCTTT CAWTKGGLNTEAFF
NA TRBJ2-5 NA TRBV18 TGTGCCAGCTCACCACCAAACTCACAAGAGACCCAGTACTTC CASSPPNSQETQYF
NA TRBJ2-2 NA TRBV30 TGTGCCTGGAGTGTAATGGGGGACGGGGAGCTGTTTTTT CAWSVMGDGELFF
NA TRBJ1-4 NA TRBV2 TGTGCCAGCAGCCCACAGGGCATCCAAAAACTGTTTTTT CASSPQGIQKLFF
NA TRBJ2-7 NA TRBV13 TGTGCCAGCTCGATCTCTGACCATCTCGACTCCTACGAGCAGTACTTC CASSISDHLDSYEQYF
NA TRBJ2-7 TRBD1 TRBV11-3 TGTGCCAGCAGCTTAGATCGGGGACAGGGGGTTCACGAGCAGTACTTC CASSLDRGQGVHEQYF
NA TRBJ2-3 TRBD2 TRBV18 TGTGCCAGCTCACCACGGGCGGGGGGGCCCACAGATACGCAGTATTTT CASSPRAGGPTDTQYF
once TRBJ1-4 NA TRBV5-6 TGTGCCACCAGCCGGGGAACTAATGAAAAACTGTTTTTT CATSRGTNEKLFF
NA TRBJ2-7 TRBD2 TRBV6-5 TGTGCCACGAGACTAGCGGGGAGATACGAGCAGTACTTC CATRLAGRYEQYF
NA TRBJ2-1 TRBD2 TRBV7-2 TGTGCCAGCAGCTCGGAGGGGACTAGCGGGAGAAAGGGCGGGAATGAGCAGTTCTTC CASSSEGTSGRKGGNEQFF
NA TRBJ1-4 TRBD1 TRBV18 TGTGCCAGCTCACCTCAGGGGGCGCCTAATGAAAAACTGTTTTTT CASSPQGAPNEKLFF
few TRBJ2-1 TRBD2 TRBV5-1 TGCGCCAGCAGCCTACTAGCGGGAGTTAATGAGCAGTTCTTC CASSLLAGVNEQFF
NA TRBJ2-7 TRBD1 TRBV19 TGTGCCAGTAGTATATCCTCCGGCAGGGGGCCCTACGAGCAGTACTTC CASSISSGRGPYEQYF
NA TRBJ1-2 NA TRBV7-9 TGTGCCAGCAGCAGGGACTCGAATGGCTACACCTTC CASSRDSNGYTF
NA TRBJ2-7 NA TRBV6-5 TGTGCCAGCAGTTACGGGGCGACGGGCTCCTACGAGCAGTACTTC CASSYGATGSYEQYF
NA TRBJ2-5 NA TRBV6-1 TGTGCCAGCTACGCCAGGGGGGCAGAGACCCAGTACTTC CASYARGAETQYF
NA TRBJ1-2 TRBD1 TRBV28 TGTGCCAGCAGTTCCAGGGGGCCTGGCTACACCTTC CASSSRGPGYTF
NA TRBJ2-5 TRBD2 TRBV11-3 TGTGCCAGCAGCGGGACTAGCGGAAATCAAGAGACCCAGTACTTC CASSGTSGNQETQYF
NA TRBJ2-7 TRBD1 TRBV10-3 TGTGCCACCTCCGGGGGACAGGGGAACTACGAGCAGTACTTC CATSGGQGNYEQYF
NA TRBJ1-1 TRBD1 TRBV5-4 TGTGCCAGCAGCTTGGTAGTTGCGCAGGGGGCGGACACTGAAGCTTTCTTT CASSLVVAQGADTEAFF
NA TRBJ2-4 NA TRBV10-1 TGCGCCAGTTCACCGGGTGGGGCGGCCAAAAACATTCAGTACTTC CASSPGGAAKNIQYF
NA TRBJ2-2 TRBD1 TRBV5-1 TGCGCCAGCAGCTTGGTTGACAGGGGGCACACCGGGGAGCTGTTTTTT CASSLVDRGHTGELFF
NA TRBJ1-2 TRBD1 TRBV10-3 TGTGCCATCAGTGTTGAGATCGGGACAGCCGGAGGCTACACCTTC CAISVEIGTAGGYTF
NA TRBJ2-7 NA TRBV21-1 TGTGCCAGCAGCACTCGGACTTCGGGACAGGGTAAAGGCGAGCAGTACTTC CASSTRTSGQGKGEQYF
NA TRBJ2-1 NA TRBV6-1 TGTGCCAGCAGTGAAGCTTCGGGGGCCTACAATGAGCAGTTCTTC CASSEASGAYNEQFF